This T cell receptor (beta chain) was sequenced during a study of shared clonotypes between healthy human individuals. Study-level results: Clonotype sharing among donors was thought likely to change with sequencing depth.

The deep-level immunoSEQ assay was used. Here immunoSEQ multiplex PCR was the method, and the copy in TCRdb shows in-frame clones only, minus some. The sample yields about 2.4 million clones, under 95% seen once. The CDR3 is made up of 14 amino acids. Germline loops: CDR1 MDHEN, CDR2 SYDVKM. V lost 5 bases, J lost 4 bases, and 6 bases stayed unmatched. As regards this clone: The antigen is unknown. Distinct nucleotide sequences in the sample also encode this CDR3.

The specimen sequenced was naive CD4+ T cells from PBMCs. Stated subset: CD45RA+ positively selected. The origin of this receptor is a man younger than 30 in good health. Some clones in this sample may be carry-over from other donors' samples. The chain has TRBV28 and TRBJ2-7, with TRBD2 matching 9 bases. For the CDR3, the DNA is TGTGCCAGCAGTCCCCCTGGACTAGCGTACGAGCAGTACTTC. Amino acid sequence: CASSPPGLAYEQYF.